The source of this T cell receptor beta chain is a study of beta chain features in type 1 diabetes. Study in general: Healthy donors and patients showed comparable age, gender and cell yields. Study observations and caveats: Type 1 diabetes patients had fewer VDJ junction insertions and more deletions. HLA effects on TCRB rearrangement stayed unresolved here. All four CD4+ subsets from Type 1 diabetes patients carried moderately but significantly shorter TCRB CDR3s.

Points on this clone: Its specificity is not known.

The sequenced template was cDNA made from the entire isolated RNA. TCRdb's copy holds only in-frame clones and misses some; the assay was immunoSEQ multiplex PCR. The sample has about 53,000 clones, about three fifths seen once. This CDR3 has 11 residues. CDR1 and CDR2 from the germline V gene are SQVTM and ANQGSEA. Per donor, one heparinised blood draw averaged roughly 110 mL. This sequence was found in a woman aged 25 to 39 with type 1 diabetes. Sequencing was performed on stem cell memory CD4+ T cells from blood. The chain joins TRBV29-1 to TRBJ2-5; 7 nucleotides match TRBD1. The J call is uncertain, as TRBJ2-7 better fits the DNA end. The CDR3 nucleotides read TGCAGCGGCCGGACAGGTGGCGAGCAGTACTTC. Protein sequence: CSGRTGGEQYF.